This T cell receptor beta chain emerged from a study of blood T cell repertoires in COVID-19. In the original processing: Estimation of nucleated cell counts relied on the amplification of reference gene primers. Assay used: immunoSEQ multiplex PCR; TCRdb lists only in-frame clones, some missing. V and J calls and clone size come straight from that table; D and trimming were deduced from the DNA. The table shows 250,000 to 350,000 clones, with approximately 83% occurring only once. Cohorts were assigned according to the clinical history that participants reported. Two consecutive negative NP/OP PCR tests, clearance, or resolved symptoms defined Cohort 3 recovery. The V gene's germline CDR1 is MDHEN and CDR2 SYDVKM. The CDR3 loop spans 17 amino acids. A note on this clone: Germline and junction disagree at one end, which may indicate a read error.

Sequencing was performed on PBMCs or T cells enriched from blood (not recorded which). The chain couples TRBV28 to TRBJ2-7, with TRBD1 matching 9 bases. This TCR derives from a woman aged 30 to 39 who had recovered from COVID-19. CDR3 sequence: CASKNPARDRASYEQYF. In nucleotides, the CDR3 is TGTGCTAGCAAAAACCCTGCCCGGGACAGGGCCTCCTACGAGCAGTACTTC.